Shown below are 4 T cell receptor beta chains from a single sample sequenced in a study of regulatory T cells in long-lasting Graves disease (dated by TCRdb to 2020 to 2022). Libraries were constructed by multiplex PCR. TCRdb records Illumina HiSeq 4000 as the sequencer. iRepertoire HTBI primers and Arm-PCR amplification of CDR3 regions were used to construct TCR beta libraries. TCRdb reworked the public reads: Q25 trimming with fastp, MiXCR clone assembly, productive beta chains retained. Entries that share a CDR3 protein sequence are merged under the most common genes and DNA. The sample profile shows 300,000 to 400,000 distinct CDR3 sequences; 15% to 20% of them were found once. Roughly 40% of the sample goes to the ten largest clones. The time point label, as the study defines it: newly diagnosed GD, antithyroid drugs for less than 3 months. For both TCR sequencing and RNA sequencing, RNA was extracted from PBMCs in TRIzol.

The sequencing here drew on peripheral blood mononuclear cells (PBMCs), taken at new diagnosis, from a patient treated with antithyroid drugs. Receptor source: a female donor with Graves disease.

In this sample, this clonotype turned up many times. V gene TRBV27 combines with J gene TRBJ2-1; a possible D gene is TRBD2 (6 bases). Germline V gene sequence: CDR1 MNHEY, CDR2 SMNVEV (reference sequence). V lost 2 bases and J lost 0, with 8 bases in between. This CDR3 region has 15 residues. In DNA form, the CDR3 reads TGTGCCAGCAGTTTAATAGCGGACTCCTACAATGAGCAGTTCTTC. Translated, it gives CASSLIADSYNEQFF.

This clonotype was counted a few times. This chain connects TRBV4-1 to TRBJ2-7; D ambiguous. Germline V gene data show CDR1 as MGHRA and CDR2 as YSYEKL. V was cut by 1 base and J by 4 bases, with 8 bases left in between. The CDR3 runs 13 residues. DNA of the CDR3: TGCGCCAGCAGCCAAGGTCACCCGTACGAGCAGTACTTC. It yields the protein CASSQGHPYEQYF.

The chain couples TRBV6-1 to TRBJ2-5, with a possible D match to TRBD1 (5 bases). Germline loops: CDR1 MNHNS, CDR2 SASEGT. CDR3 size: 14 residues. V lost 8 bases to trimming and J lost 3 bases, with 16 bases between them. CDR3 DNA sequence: TGTGCCAGCCGAGATTCCAGGGTGAAAGAGACCCAGTACTTC. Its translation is CASRDSRVKETQYF.

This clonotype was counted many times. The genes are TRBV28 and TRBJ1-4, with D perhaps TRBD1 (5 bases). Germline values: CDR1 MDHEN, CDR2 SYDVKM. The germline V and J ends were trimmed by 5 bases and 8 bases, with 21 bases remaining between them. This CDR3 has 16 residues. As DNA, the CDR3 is TGTGCCAGCAGTCCCCACCGGGGATGGGGGGGGGAAAAACTGTTTTTT. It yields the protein CASSPHRGWGGEKLFF.